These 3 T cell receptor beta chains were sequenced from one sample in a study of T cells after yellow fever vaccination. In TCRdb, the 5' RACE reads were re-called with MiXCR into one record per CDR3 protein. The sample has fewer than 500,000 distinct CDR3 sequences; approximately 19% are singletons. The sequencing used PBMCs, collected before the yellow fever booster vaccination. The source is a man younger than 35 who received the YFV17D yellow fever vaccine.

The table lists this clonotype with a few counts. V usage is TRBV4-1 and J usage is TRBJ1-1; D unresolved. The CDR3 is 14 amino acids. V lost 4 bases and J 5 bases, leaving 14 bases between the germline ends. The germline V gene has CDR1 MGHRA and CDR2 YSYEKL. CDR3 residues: CASSLHEGGTEAFF. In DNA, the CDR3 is TGCGCCAGCAGCCTACACGAGGGAGGGACTGAAGCTTTCTTT.

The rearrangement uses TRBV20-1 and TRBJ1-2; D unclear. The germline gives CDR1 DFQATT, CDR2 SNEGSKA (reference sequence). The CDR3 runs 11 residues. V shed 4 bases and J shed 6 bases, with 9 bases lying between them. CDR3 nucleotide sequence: TGCAGTGCTACCCCCCATGATGGCTACACCTTC. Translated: CSATPHDGYTF.

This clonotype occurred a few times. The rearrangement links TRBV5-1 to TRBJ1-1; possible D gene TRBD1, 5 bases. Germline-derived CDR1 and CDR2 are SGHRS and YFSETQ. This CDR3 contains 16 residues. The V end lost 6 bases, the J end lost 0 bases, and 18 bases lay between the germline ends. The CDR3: CASNTAGGNMNTEAFF. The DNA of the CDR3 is TGCGCCAGCAATACCGCCGGGGGAAACATGAACACTGAAGCTTTCTTT.